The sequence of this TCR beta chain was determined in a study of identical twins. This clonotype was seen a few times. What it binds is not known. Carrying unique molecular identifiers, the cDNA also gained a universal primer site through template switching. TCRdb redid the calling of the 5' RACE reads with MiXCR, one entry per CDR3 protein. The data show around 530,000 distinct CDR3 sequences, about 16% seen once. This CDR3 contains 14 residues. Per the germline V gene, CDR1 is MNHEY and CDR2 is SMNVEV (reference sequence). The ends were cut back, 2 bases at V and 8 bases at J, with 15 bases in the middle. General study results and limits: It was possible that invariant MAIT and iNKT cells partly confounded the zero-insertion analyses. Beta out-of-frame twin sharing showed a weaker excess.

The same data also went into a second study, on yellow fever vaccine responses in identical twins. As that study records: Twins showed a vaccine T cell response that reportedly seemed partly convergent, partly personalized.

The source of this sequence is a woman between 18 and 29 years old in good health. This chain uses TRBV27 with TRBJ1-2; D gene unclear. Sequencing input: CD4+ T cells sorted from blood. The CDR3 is CASSLNGRGIGYTF. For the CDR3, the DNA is TGTGCCAGCAGTTTAAATGGGCGAGGGATCGGCTACACCTTC.